This record looks at one TCR beta chain sequence and its context. These data originate in a study of beta chain features in type 1 diabetes. The isolated RNA, all of it, was reverse transcribed, so expressed TCRB transcripts were what got sequenced. Libraries were prepared by immunoSEQ multiplex PCR; TCRdb keeps only in-frame clonotypes and omits some of them. The table has 200,000 to 250,000 clones, about 63% seen once; the top ten hold roughly 0.048%. The germline V gene has CDR1 MNHNS and CDR2 SASEGT. The germline V and J ends were trimmed by 5 bases and 5 bases, with 7 bases remaining between them. This CDR3 is 11 amino acids long.

The clonotype comes from a man younger than 45 in good health. The sequenced material came from naive CD4+ T cells from blood. The rearrangement uses TRBV6-1 and TRBJ2-7; D is perhaps TRBD1 or TRBD2 (5 bases each). CDR3 protein: CASSQGHEQYF. CDR3 bases: TGTGCCAGCAGTCAGGGACACGAGCAGTACTTC.